The 25 T cell receptor beta chains reported below all come from one sample, sequenced in a study of blood T cell repertoires in COVID-19. The assay was immunoSEQ multiplex PCR, and TCRdb's table has in-frame clones only and misses some. The sample records hundreds of thousands of clones, roughly 89% being singletons. Sequencing was done on a sample of PBMCs or T cells enriched from blood (not recorded which). These receptors came from a woman between 18 and 29 years old with acute COVID-19.

The rearrangement links TRBV15 to TRBJ2-5, with no clear D. The CDR3 is made up of 12 amino acids. V lost 1 base and J 5 bases, leaving 5 bases between the germline ends. Germline-derived CDR1 and CDR2 are LNHNV and YYDKDF (reference sequence). The CDR3 nucleotides read TGTGCCACCAGCAGAGTGCGGGAGACCCAGTACTTC. This sequence encodes CATSRVRETQYF.

V is TRBV27 and J is TRBJ2-1, with 8 bases lining up with TRBD1. Losses at the gene ends were 3 bases for V and 8 bases for J; bases not matched to a gene: 6. CDR3 length equals 14 residues. Germline CDR1 MNHEY, CDR2 SMNVEV (reference sequence). The CDR3 DNA reads as TGTGCCAGCAGTTTTGGACAGGGTTGGGATGAGCAGTTCTTC. Amino acids: CASSFGQGWDEQFF.

The gene calls are TRBV29-1 and TRBJ1-1, with D possibly being TRBD1 (5 bases). The CDR3 totals 13 residues. Germline V gives CDR1 SQVTM, CDR2 ANQGSEA. Trimming left V 5 bases short and J 1 base short, with 11 bases between. CDR3 protein: CSVLRGGNTEAFF. The CDR3 DNA reads TGCAGCGTTCTCCGCGGGGGGAACACTGAAGCTTTCTTT.

For the CDR3, the DNA is TGTGCCAGCAGCTTGGGACTAGCGGGAGGGCGGAGTGAGCAGTTCTTC. It codes for CASSLGLAGGRSEQFF. The rearrangement joins TRBV7-2 to TRBJ2-1, with 16 nucleotides matching TRBD2. Losses at the gene ends were 3 bases for V and 9 bases for J; bases not matched to a gene: 5. Germline values: CDR1 SGHTA, CDR2 FQGNSA. The CDR3 totals 16 residues.

For the CDR3, the DNA is TGTGCCAGCAGTTTGGGGGGGACGGACACCGGGGAGCTGTTTTTT. Amino acid sequence: CASSLGGTDTGELFF. The V call is TRBV6-5, the J call TRBJ2-2, with TRBD2 matching 7 bases. The germline CDR1 and CDR2 sequences are MNHEY and SVGAGI. The J segment lost 3 bases and the V segment lost 4 bases, leaving 5 bases of the junction unmatched. The CDR3 is 15 amino acids.

This chain joins TRBV27 and TRBJ2-1, with 9 positions matching TRBD1. Germline V lookup: CDR1 MNHEY, CDR2 SMNVEV (reference sequence). The CDR3 runs 15 residues. Trimming took 1 base from V and 6 from J; bases not matched to a gene: 4. CDR3 amino acids: CASSLLGTGRNEQFF. CDR3 nucleotides: TGTGCCAGCAGTTTATTGGGGACAGGGCGCAATGAGCAGTTCTTC.

This clone was counted between two and nine times. The chain couples TRBV12-3 or TRBV12-4 to TRBJ1-2; 10 positions match TRBD1. With 5 bases clipped from V and 8 bases from J, the junction kept 5 bases outside the gene matches. CDR3 length: 13 amino acids. The CDR3 sequence is CASSGGTGEGYTF. CDR3 sequence (DNA): TGTGCCAGCAGTGGGGGGACAGGGGAGGGCTACACCTTC.

The chain uses TRBV6-1 and TRBJ1-3; D unresolved. The CDR3 length is 15 residues. Trimming shortened V by 0 bases and J by 6 bases, and 12 bases separated the two germline ends. Germline V gene lookup returns CDR1 MNHNS and CDR2 SASEGT. CDR3 loop: CASSEAKAGKNTIYF. CDR3 bases: TGTGCCAGCAGTGAAGCGAAAGCGGGGAAAAACACCATATATTTT.

The chain couples TRBV28 to TRBJ2-2; D is perhaps TRBD1 (7 bases). Trimming took 3 bases from V and 4 from J, leaving 9 bases between them. Germline V CDR1 and CDR2: MDHEN, SYDVKM. This CDR3 comprises 14 residues. The CDR3 region is CASSFQGGTGELFF. For the CDR3, the DNA is TGTGCCAGCAGTTTCCAGGGGGGCACCGGGGAGCTGTTTTTT.

The V call is TRBV14, the J call TRBJ2-1; 12 bases line up with TRBD2. V was pared by 4 bases and J by 8 bases, with 3 bases of the junction left unmatched. This CDR3 has 14 residues. CDR1 is SGHDN and CDR2 is FVKESK in the germline V gene. CDR3 DNA: TGTGCCAGCAGCCCCCGACTAGCGGGAGATGAGCAGTTCTTC. Translation gives CASSPRLAGDEQFF.

This chain joins TRBV23-1 and TRBJ2-5; unclear D gene. TRBV23-1 is reported as an ORF; its role is uncertain. The CDR3 is made up of 19 amino acids. V was trimmed by 1 base and J by 2 bases, leaving 23 bases between them. The CDR3 DNA is TGCGCCAGCAGTCAATTACCTTCGCGGATAGAGGAATCACAAGAGACCCAGTACTTC. It yields the protein CASSQLPSRIEESQETQYF.

This rearrangement joins TRBV10-1 to TRBJ2-2, with 8 bases that match TRBD2. The V and J ends lost 6 bases and 4 bases, in that order; junction bases with no gene match: 7. CDR1 and CDR2 (germline): WNHNN, SYGVQD (reference sequence). This CDR3 has 15 residues. The CDR3 nucleotides read TGCGCCAGCAGCATAGCGGGAACGGGCACCGGGGAGCTGTTTTTT. Translated: CASSIAGTGTGELFF.

CDR3 loop: CASTPTSVGGIGWYEQFF. The CDR3, as DNA: TGCGCCAGCACCCCGACTAGCGTGGGGGGGATCGGGTGGTATGAGCAGTTCTTC. The rearrangement links TRBV10-2 to TRBJ2-1; 8 positions agree with TRBD2. Trimming at V came to 7 bases and at J to 8 bases, leaving 22 bases not matched to a gene. Germline V lookup: CDR1 WSHSY, CDR2 SAAADI. The length of the CDR3 is 18 residues.

The J gene is TRBJ2-5, the V gene TRBV28; TRBD2 matches at 9 bases. CDR1 and CDR2 from the germline V gene are MDHEN and SYDVKM. The length of the CDR3 is 14 residues. Trimming cost V 8 bases and J 1 base; bases outside gene matches: 5. The CDR3 loop is CASGSSGTQETQYF. The CDR3 bases are TGTGCCAGCGGTTCTAGCGGGACCCAAGAGACCCAGTACTTC.

V is TRBV11-2 and J is TRBJ2-4; TRBD1 is a possible D gene (5 bases). This CDR3 contains 16 residues. The V end was cut by 1 base, the J end by 0 bases, with 10 bases between. CDR1 and CDR2 (germline): SGHAT, FQNNGV. For the CDR3, the DNA is TGTGCCAGCAGCTTAGGGACATTGACAGCCAAAAACATTCAGTACTTC. This encodes CASSLGTLTAKNIQYF.

The V and J genes are TRBV19 and TRBJ2-1, with D possibly TRBD2 on 6 matching bases. The V and J ends lost 8 bases and 0 bases respectively, with 17 bases between them. CDR1 LNHDA and CDR2 SQIVND come from the germline V gene (reference sequence). This CDR3 spans 16 amino acids. CDR3: CASGELGRSSYNEQFF. The CDR3 DNA sequence: TGTGCCAGTGGGGAACTGGGGAGGAGCTCCTACAATGAGCAGTTCTTC.

The gene calls are TRBV19 and TRBJ2-3; possible D gene TRBD2, 5 bases. The CDR3 contains 14 residues. V was clipped by 6 bases and J by 1 base, with 11 bases between them. The germline CDR1 and CDR2 sequences are LNHDA and SQIVND (reference sequence). In DNA, the CDR3 is TGTGCCAGTAGGCGGAGGAGCGGCACAGATACGCAGTATTTT. Amino acid sequence: CASRRRSGTDTQYF.

The chain carries TRBV27 and TRBJ1-6; D ambiguous. The length of the CDR3 is 13 residues. Trimming removed 3 bases from V and 7 bases from J, with 7 bases in between. From germline, CDR1 is MNHEY and CDR2 SMNVEV (reference sequence). The CDR3, as DNA: TGTGCCAGCAGTTTTGTCGGGAATTCACCCCTCCACTTT. Its translation is CASSFVGNSPLHF.

The chain uses TRBV3-1 (or the pseudogene TRBV3-2) and TRBJ1-1, with 9 bases matching TRBD1. With 7 bases clipped from V and 0 bases from J, the junction kept 6 bases outside the gene matches. Germline CDR1 is LGHDT and CDR2 is YNNKEL (reference sequence). The CDR3 runs to 15 residues. The CDR3 here is CASTRTGAMNTEAFF. The CDR3 DNA reads as TGTGCCAGCACCCGGACAGGGGCCATGAACACTGAAGCTTTCTTT.

This sequence joins TRBV3-1 (or the pseudogene TRBV3-2) and TRBJ2-5; maybe TRBD2 (7 bases). This CDR3 has 16 amino acids. Germline values: CDR1 LGHDT, CDR2 YNNKEL (reference sequence). V shed 1 base and J shed 2 bases, with 14 bases lying between them. The CDR3 loop is CASSQVRGAYQETQYF. Here the CDR3 DNA reads TGTGCCAGCAGCCAAGTACGGGGGGCGTATCAAGAGACCCAGTACTTC.

On this clone: Mismatch with germline at one junction end may stem from a read error. The chain couples TRBV19 to TRBJ1-5; 8 bases fit TRBD1. Germline assignment: CDR1 LNHDA and CDR2 SQIVND (reference sequence). The CDR3 covers 15 residues. CDR3 in DNA: TGTGCCAGCAGTACGGGACAGGCGACCTATCAGCCCCAGCATTTT. It is translated as CASSTGQATYQPQHF.

The chain employs TRBV24-1 and TRBJ1-5; TRBD1 is a possible D gene (6 bases). The CDR3 totals 17 residues. Per germline, CDR1 KGHDR and CDR2 SFDVKD. With 9 bases removed from V and 5 bases from J, the gap between germline ends came to 25 bases. CDR3 in amino acids: CATLNRTVSPIYQPQHF. Here the CDR3 DNA reads TGTGCCACCCTCAACAGGACAGTTTCACCGATTTATCAGCCCCAGCATTTT.

V is TRBV6-8 and J is TRBJ2-7, with 7 bases fitting TRBD1. The V gene's germline CDR1 is MNHGY and CDR2 SAAAGT. J was trimmed by 11 bases and V by 3 bases; bases with no gene match: 16. The CDR3 totals 15 residues. The CDR3 protein is CASSYTRPEQGKKYF. The CDR3 DNA follows: TGTGCCAGCAGTTATACGAGACCGGAACAGGGGAAGAAGTACTTC.

J is TRBJ2-5 and V is TRBV10-3; no clear D. There are 12 residues in the CDR3. Germline CDR1 ENHRY, CDR2 SYGVKD. Trimming pared 4 bases from V and 5 bases from J, leaving 8 bases between. As DNA, the CDR3 is TGTGCCATCAGTGGATTCGAGGAGACCCAGTACTTC. Protein sequence: CAISGFEETQYF.

The chain joins TRBV7-6 to TRBJ2-5; a weak D match, TRBD2 (5 bases). Germline CDR1 reads SGHVS; CDR2 reads FNYEAQ. This CDR3 is built from 15 residues. The ends were cut back, 2 bases at V and 3 bases at J, with 13 bases in the middle. The CDR3 reads CASSLTAEEEETQYF. CDR3 DNA: TGTGCCAGCAGCTTAACGGCAGAGGAGGAAGAGACCCAGTACTTC.